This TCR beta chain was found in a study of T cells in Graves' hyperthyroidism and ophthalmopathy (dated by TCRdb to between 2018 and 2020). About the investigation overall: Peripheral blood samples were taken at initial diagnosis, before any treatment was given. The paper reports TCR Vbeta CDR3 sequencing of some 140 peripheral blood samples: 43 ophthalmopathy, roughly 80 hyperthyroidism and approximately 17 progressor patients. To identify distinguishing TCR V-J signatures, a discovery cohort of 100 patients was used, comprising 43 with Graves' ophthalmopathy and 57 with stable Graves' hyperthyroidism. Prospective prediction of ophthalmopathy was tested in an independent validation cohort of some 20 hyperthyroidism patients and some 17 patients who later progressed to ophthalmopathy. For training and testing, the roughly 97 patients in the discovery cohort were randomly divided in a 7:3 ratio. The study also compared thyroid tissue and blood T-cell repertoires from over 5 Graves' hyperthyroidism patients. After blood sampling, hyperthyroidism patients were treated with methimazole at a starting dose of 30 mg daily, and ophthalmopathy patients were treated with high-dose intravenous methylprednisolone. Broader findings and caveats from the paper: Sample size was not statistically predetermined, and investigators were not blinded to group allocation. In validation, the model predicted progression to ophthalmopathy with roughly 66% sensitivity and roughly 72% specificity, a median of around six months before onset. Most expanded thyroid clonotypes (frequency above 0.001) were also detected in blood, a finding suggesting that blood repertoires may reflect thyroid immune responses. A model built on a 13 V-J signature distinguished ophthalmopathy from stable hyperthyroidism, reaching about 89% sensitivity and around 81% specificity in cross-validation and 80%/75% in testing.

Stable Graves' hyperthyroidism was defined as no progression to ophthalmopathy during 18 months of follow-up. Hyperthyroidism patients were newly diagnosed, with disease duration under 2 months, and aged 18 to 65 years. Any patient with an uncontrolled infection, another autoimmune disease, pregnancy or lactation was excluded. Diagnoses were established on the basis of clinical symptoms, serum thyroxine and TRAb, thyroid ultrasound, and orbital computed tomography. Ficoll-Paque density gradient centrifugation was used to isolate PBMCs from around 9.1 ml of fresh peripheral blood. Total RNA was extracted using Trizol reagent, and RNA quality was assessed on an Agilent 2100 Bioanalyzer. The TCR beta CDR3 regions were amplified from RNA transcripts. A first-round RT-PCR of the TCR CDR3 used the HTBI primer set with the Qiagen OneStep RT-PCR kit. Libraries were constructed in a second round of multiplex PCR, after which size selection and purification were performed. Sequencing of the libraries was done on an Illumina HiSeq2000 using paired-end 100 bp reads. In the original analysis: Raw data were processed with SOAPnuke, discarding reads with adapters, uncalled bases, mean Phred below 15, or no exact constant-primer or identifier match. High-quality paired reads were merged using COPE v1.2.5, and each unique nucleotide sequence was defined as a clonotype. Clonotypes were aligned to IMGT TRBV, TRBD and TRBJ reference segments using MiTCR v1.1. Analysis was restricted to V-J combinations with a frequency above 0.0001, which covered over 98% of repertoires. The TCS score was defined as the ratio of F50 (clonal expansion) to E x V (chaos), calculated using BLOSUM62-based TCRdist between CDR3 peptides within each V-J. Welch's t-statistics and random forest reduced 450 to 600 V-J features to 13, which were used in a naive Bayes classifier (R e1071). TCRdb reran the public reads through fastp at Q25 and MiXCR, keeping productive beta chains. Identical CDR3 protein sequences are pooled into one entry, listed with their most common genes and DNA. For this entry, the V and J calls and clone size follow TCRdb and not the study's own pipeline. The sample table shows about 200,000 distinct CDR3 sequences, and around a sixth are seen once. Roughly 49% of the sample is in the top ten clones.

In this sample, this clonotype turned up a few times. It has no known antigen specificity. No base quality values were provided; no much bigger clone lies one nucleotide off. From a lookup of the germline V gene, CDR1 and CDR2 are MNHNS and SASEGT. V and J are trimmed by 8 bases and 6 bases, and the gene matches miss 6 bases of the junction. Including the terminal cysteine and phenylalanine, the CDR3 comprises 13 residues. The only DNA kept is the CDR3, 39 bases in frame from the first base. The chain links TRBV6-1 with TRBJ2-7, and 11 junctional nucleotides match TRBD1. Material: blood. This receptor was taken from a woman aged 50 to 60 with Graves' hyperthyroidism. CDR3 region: CASVRTGGIEQYF. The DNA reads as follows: TGTGCCAGCGTGAGGACAGGGGGCATCGAGCAGTACTTC.